One and the same sample provided the 13 T cell receptor beta chains below, sequenced in a study of T-cell memory formation after mild COVID-19. TCRdb processed the 5' RACE reads anew with MiXCR; each CDR3 protein has one entry. The sample lists fewer than 150,000 distinct CDR3 sequences, about 24% seen once, with about 38% in the top ten. The sample consisted of PBMCs or a T cell subset sorted from them (not recorded which). Receptors originate from a man in his late teens or twenties who had mild COVID-19 (a few samples of this study predate the infection). Cell type and time point are not known.

This clonotype was observed a few times. The chain carries TRBV29-1 and TRBJ1-3, with 7 bases aligning to TRBD1. The CDR3 runs 13 residues. V lost 5 bases and J lost 4; bases outside the gene matches: 5. Germline values: CDR1 SQVTM, CDR2 ANQGSEA. DNA for the CDR3: TGCAGCGTTCCTGGACAGGTCGGAAACACCATATATTTT. Amino acids: CSVPGQVGNTIYF. Full variable domain (rest looked up from reference TRBV29-1 and TRBJ1-3): SAVISQKPSRDICQRGTSLTIQCQVDSQVTMMFWYRQQPGQSLTLIATANQGSEATYESGFVIDKFPISRPNLTFSTLTVSNMSPEDSSIYLCSVPGQVGNTIYFGEGSWLTVV.

The chain combines TRBV7-3 with TRBJ2-5; the match to TRBD2 covers 7 bases. Trimming removed 1 base from V and 6 bases from J; junction bases left unmatched: 17. Per the germline V gene, CDR1 is SGHTA and CDR2 is FQGTGA. This CDR3 has 18 residues. CDR3 DNA: TGTGCCAGCAGCTTAAACCCCCCTTTTATTGGCGGGGGTAAGACCCAGTACTTC. Residues: CASSLNPPFIGGGKTQYF.

The chain uses TRBV12-3 or TRBV12-4 and TRBJ2-2; possible D gene TRBD1, 5 bases. This CDR3 region has 17 residues. Trimming took off 6 bases at V and 11 bases at J, with 28 bases between the two ends. The CDR3 DNA sequence: TGTGCCAGCAGCCTAGGGGTCGACATCCTGGGTCCCCTTGAGCTGTTTTTT. Translation: CASSLGVDILGPLELFF.

The genes are TRBV4-1 and TRBJ2-3; 12 positions agree with TRBD2. The V and J ends lost 4 bases and 5 bases, in that order; junction bases with no gene match: 10. Germline lookup yields CDR1 MGHRA and CDR2 YSYEKL. The CDR3 has 17 amino acids. This CDR3 reads CASSPRPSGGAIDTQYF. DNA of the CDR3: TGCGCCAGCAGCCCGCGGCCTAGCGGGGGGGCAATAGATACGCAGTATTTT.

The V call is TRBV27, the J call TRBJ2-7; 15 nucleotides align to TRBD2. V shed 3 bases, J shed 7 bases, and the junction held 7 bases outside the gene matches. The CDR3 sequence is 16 residues long. The germline gives CDR1 MNHEY, CDR2 SMNVEV (reference sequence). As DNA, the CDR3 is TGTGCCAGCAGTTTCGTAGGGACTAGCGGGGGGCAAGAGCAGTACTTC. It is translated as CASSFVGTSGGQEQYF.

This chain joins TRBV20-1 and TRBJ2-5, with 9 positions matching TRBD1. This CDR3 has 16 amino acids. Germline-derived CDR1 and CDR2 are DFQATT and SNEGSKA (reference sequence). V was clipped by 6 bases and J by 4 bases; unmatched bases: 15. CDR3 region: CSAQSRDRVFVETQYF. The CDR3 bases are TGCAGTGCCCAGTCACGGGACAGGGTGTTTGTAGAGACCCAGTACTTC.

Many counts were recorded for this clonotype. V usage is TRBV9 and J usage is TRBJ2-3; D possibly corresponds to TRBD1 (5 bases). V dropped 3 bases and J dropped 4 bases, with 12 bases sitting between them. The CDR3 length is 14 residues. Germline CDR1 and CDR2: SGDLS and YYNGEE. The CDR3 loop is CASSESGAADTQYF. CDR3 DNA sequence: TGTGCCAGCAGCGAGAGTGGGGCGGCAGATACGCAGTATTTT.

V gene TRBV5-1 combines with J gene TRBJ1-5, with D possibly TRBD1 on 5 matching bases. V was shortened by 0 bases and J by 6 bases, with 13 bases between the two germline ends. The CDR3 spans 15 residues. Germline V gene sequence: CDR1 SGHRS, CDR2 YFSETQ. In DNA form, the CDR3 reads TGCGCCAGCAGCTTGGAAGGGGCGCATGGTCAGCCCCAGCATTTT. Translated: CASSLEGAHGQPQHF.

The chain's CDR3 is CASRRLAGAPDTQYF. The CDR3 bases are TGTGCCAGCAGGCGTCTAGCGGGGGCCCCAGATACGCAGTATTTT. The genes are TRBV12-3 or TRBV12-4 and TRBJ2-3; 10 bases match TRBD2. The V and J ends lost 6 bases and 4 bases, in that order; junction bases with no gene match: 7. The CDR3 has 15 residues.

In its sample, this clonotype was seen a few times. Here the CDR3 reads CASSLHRGPGEQYF. The CDR3 DNA reads as TGTGCCAGCAGTTTACACCGGGGTCCCGGCGAGCAGTACTTC. This chain uses TRBV27 with TRBJ2-7; a possible D gene is TRBD2 (5 bases). In germline, CDR1 is MNHEY, CDR2 SMNVEV (reference sequence). The CDR3 extends over 14 amino acids. Trimming left V 2 bases short and J 6 bases short, with 14 bases between.

This clonotype showed up just a few times. The V and J genes are TRBV15 and TRBJ1-1; D gene uncertain. V shed 5 bases and J shed 1 base, with 14 bases lying between them. The CDR3 contains 15 residues. Germline CDR1 reads LNHNV; CDR2 reads YYDKDF (reference sequence). CDR3 protein: CATSGGFSQNTEAFF. The CDR3 DNA reads TGTGCCACCAGCGGTGGGTTTAGCCAGAACACTGAAGCTTTCTTT.

The gene calls are TRBV6-5 and TRBJ1-2; D possibly corresponds to TRBD1 (5 bases). The CDR3 runs to 16 residues. Germline V gives CDR1 MNHEY, CDR2 SVGAGI. The V end was cut by 0 bases, the J end by 0 bases, with 11 bases between. This chain's CDR3 is CASSYSTVQANYGYTF. The CDR3 region has the DNA TGTGCCAGCAGTTACTCGACGGTACAGGCTAACTATGGCTACACCTTC.

The chain combines TRBV6-5 with TRBJ2-7, with a possible D match to TRBD2 (5 bases). The V gene lost 0 bases and the J gene lost 0 bases, with 12 bases spanning the gap. CDR1 and CDR2 from the germline V gene are MNHEY and SVGAGI. This CDR3 has 16 residues. In DNA form, the CDR3 reads TGTGCCAGCAGTTACTCCCGAGCGGCGGTCTCCTACGAGCAGTACTTC. Residues: CASSYSRAAVSYEQYF.